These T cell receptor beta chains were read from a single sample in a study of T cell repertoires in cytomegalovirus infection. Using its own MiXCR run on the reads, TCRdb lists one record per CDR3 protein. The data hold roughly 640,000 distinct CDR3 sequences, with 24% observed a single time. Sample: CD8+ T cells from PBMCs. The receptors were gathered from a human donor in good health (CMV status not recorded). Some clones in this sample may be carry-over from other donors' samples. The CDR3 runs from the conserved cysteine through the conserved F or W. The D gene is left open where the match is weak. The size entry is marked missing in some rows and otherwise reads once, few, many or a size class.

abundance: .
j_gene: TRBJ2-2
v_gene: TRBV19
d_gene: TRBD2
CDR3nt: TGTGCCAGTATGGAGCGGGGGGATGGCGGGGAGCTGTTTTTT
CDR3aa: CASMERGDGGELFF

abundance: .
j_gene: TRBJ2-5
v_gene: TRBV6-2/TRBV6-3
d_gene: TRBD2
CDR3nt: TGTGCCAGCATTTCGGGACTAGCGGGGGTCATACAAGAGACCCAGTACTTC
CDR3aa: CASISGLAGVIQETQYF

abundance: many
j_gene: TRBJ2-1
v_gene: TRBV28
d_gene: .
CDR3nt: TGTGCCAGCAGTTTAGTCGGGGGACCCTACAATGAGCAGTTCTTC
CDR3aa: CASSLVGGPYNEQFF

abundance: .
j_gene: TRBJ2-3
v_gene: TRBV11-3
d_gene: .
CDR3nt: TGTGCCAGCAGCTTAGATCGTAGGGGTGATACGCAGTATTTT
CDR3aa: CASSLDRRGDTQYF

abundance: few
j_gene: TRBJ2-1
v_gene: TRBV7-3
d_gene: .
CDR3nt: TGTGCCAGCAGCTTAAACCCAGGGGCGCTGGACTACAATGAGCAGTTCTTC
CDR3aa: CASSLNPGALDYNEQFF

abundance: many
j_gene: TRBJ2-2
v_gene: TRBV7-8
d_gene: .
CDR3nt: TGTGCCAGCAGCTTAGCGTTCGCGGTTAACACCGGGGAGCTGTTTTTT
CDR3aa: CASSLAFAVNTGELFF

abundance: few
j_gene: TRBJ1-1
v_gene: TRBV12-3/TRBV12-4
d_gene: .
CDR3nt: TGTGCCAGCAGCCCGCACCCAGGTGAAGCTTTCTTT
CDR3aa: CASSPHPGEAFF

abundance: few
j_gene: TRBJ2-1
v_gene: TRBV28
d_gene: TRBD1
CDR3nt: TGTGCCAGCAGCACCTACCAGAGACAGGGAAATGAGCAGTTCTTC
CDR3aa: CASSTYQRQGNEQFF

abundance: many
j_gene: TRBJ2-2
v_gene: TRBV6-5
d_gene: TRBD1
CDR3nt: TGTGCCAGCAGTTACTCCCAGGGGGTGACCGGGGAGCTGTTTTTT
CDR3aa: CASSYSQGVTGELFF

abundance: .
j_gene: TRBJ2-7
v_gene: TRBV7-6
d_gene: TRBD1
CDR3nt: TGTGCCAGCAGCCACGCCGGGACAGGGGGGTACGAGCAGTACTTC
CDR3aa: CASSHAGTGGYEQYF

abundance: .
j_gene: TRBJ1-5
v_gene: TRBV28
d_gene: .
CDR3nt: TGTGCCAGCAGTTTCCAAGTTACAGGGTTTGGTAATCAGCCCCAGCATTTT
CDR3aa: CASSFQVTGFGNQPQHF

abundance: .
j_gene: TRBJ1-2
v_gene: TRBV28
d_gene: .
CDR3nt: TGTGCCAGCAGTCCCACGGCCCGCGGAGGCTACACCTTC
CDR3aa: CASSPTARGGYTF